Shown below are 23 T cell receptor beta chains from a single sample sequenced in a study of OX40 agonist ivuxolimab in advanced cancers. Library creation used the immunoSEQ multiplex PCR assay. What TCRdb holds here is the immuneACCESS table cut down to in-frame rearrangements. Part of the clones is not present; checked against another copy, under half of the missing clones reflect an unresolved V gene, and the others are unexplained. This sample is represented by some 50,000 clones; around nine tenths of them were singletons. Around 0.68% of the sample belongs to the ten largest clones. This sample comprised CD4+ or CD8+ T cells sorted from blood, obtained in a trial of the OX40 agonist ivuxolimab. These receptors were obtained from an adult with an advanced solid tumor such as melanoma, head and neck, liver or kidney cancer.

The chain joins TRBV27 to TRBJ2-3; no firm D call. This CDR3 contains 14 residues. CDR1 and CDR2 from the germline V gene are MNHEY and SMNVEV (reference sequence). V lost 1 base, J lost 6 bases, and 11 bases lay in between. CDR3 nucleotide sequence: TGTGCCAGCAGTTTATACTCCACTCGCGATACGCAGTATTTT. This gives the protein CASSLYSTRDTQYF.

The rearrangement links TRBV5-5 to TRBJ2-6; D is perhaps TRBD2 (5 bases). The CDR3 length is 14 residues. V was shortened by 4 bases and J by 4 bases, with 9 bases between the two germline ends. In germline, CDR1 is SGHKS, CDR2 YYEKEE (reference sequence). The chain's CDR3 is CASSRASGANVLTF. CDR3 coding DNA: TGTGCCAGCAGCCGGGCTAGCGGGGCCAACGTCCTGACTTTC. Based on the CDR3 plus reference TRBV5-5 and TRBJ2-6, the full variable domain is DAGVTQSPTHLIKTRGQQVTLRCSPISGHKSVSWYQQVLGQGPQFIFQYYEKEERGRGNFPDRFSARQFPNYSSELNVNALLLGDSALYLCASSRASGANVLTFGAGSRLTVL.

The V call is TRBV6-6, the J call TRBJ2-7, with 9 bases that match TRBD2. The CDR3 runs 13 residues. V gave up 5 bases and J gave up 7 bases; unmatched junction bases: 6. CDR1 is MNHNY and CDR2 is SVGAGI in the germline V gene (reference sequence). The CDR3 spells CASSPLTSGEQYF. The DNA of the CDR3 is TGTGCCAGCAGTCCCTTGACTAGCGGAGAGCAGTACTTC.

This sequence joins TRBV6-5 and TRBJ2-2, with D possibly matching TRBD1 (6 bases). Between the trimmed V and J ends, which lost 6 bases and 1 base, there was a span of 6 bases. The CDR3 consists of 13 residues. Germline V gene sequence: CDR1 MNHEY, CDR2 SVGAGI. The CDR3, as DNA: TGTGCCAGCAGACAGGGGAACACCGGGGAGCTGTTTTTT. This gives the protein CASRQGNTGELFF.

The rearrangement joins TRBV28 to TRBJ1-5, with D possibly being TRBD1 (6 bases). V was trimmed by 6 bases and J by 4 bases, leaving 13 bases between them. The CDR3 runs to 14 residues. CDR1 and CDR2 from the germline V gene are MDHEN and SYDVKM. CDR3 in DNA: TGTGCCAGCAGACTATGGACAGTAAATCAGCCCCAGCATTTT. It encodes CASRLWTVNQPQHF.

The genes are TRBV28 and TRBJ2-5; TRBD1 matches at 9 bases. This CDR3 is built from 17 residues. Germline V lookup: CDR1 MDHEN, CDR2 SYDVKM. V lost 5 bases to trimming and J lost 8 bases; unmatched junction nucleotides: 18. The CDR3 bases are TGTGCCAGCAGTACGATACGGGACAGGGCGAGCCAACTTACCCAGTACTTC. It is translated as CASSTIRDRASQLTQYF.

This clone was seen only once. This chain links TRBV6-7 with TRBJ1-1, with TRBD1 matching over 10 bases. TRBV6-7 is designated an ORF whose function remains uncertain. With 2 bases clipped from V and 4 bases from J, the junction kept 16 bases outside the gene matches. The CDR3 contains 19 residues. CDR3 nucleotide sequence: TGTGCCAGCAGTTACGGGGATAGAGACAGGGGGCCGGGGCGCACTGAAGCTTTCTTT. Amino acid sequence: CASSYGDRDRGPGRTEAFF.

This chain links TRBV10-3 with TRBJ2-1, with TRBD2 matching over 10 bases. Germline lookup yields CDR1 ENHRY and CDR2 SYGVKD. V lost 0 bases and J lost 3; bases outside the gene matches: 8. The CDR3 is made up of 18 amino acids. CDR3 residues: CAISESRLAGAGYNEQFF. CDR3 nucleotides: TGTGCCATCAGTGAGTCTAGGCTAGCGGGAGCCGGCTACAATGAGCAGTTCTTC.

This chain connects TRBV30 to TRBJ2-3; TRBD2 aligns across 10 bases. The trim removed 5 bases at V and 5 bases at J, leaving 7 bases unmatched. The CDR3 is 14 residues long. CDR1 and CDR2 (germline): GTSNPN, SVGIG (reference sequence). This CDR3 is CAWLAGELVDTQYF. The CDR3 nucleotides are TGTGCCTGGCTAGCGGGAGAGTTGGTAGATACGCAGTATTTT.

The CDR3 is CASSGGGRVGTEAFF. CDR3 nucleotide sequence: TGTGCCAGCAGCGGGGGGGGCAGGGTTGGGACTGAAGCTTTCTTT. The chain employs TRBV5-4 and TRBJ1-1; D perhaps matches TRBD1 (6 bases). The CDR3 has 15 amino acids. V was cut by 4 bases and J by 5 bases, with 18 bases left in between. Germline V gene lookup returns CDR1 SGHNT and CDR2 YYREEE (reference sequence). The full variable domain, in which reference TRBV5-4 and TRBJ1-1 provide the parts outside the CDR3, is ETGVTQSPTHLIKTRGQQVTLRCSSQSGHNTVSWYQQALGQGPQFIFQYYREEENGRGNFPPRFSGLQFPNYSSELNVNALELDDSALYLCASSGGGRVGTEAFFGQGTRLTVV.

The chain recombines TRBV30 with TRBJ1-1; no definite D call. This CDR3 spans 12 amino acids. Germline lookup yields CDR1 GTSNPN and CDR2 SVGIG (reference sequence). Trimming pared 0 bases from V and 3 bases from J, leaving 5 bases between. In DNA, the CDR3 is TGTGCCTGGAGTGTAGATTACACTGAAGCTTTCTTT. This translates into CAWSVDYTEAFF.

The V gene is TRBV5-1, the J gene TRBJ2-3; D is perhaps TRBD2 (6 bases). The germline V and J ends were trimmed by 4 bases and 3 bases, with 12 bases remaining between them. The V gene's germline CDR1 is SGHRS and CDR2 YFSETQ. The CDR3 contains 14 residues. The CDR3 reads CASSRTTGTDTQYF. The CDR3, as DNA: TGCGCCAGCAGCCGGACTACAGGTACAGATACGCAGTATTTT.

The chain uses TRBV5-1 and TRBJ2-3; TRBD2 matches at 8 bases. With V trimmed by 5 bases and J by 3 bases, 2 bases remained unmatched. CDR1 and CDR2 (germline): SGHRS, YFSETQ. This CDR3 has 13 amino acids. This CDR3 reads CASRAGGTDTQYF. The CDR3 DNA follows: TGCGCCAGCAGGGCGGGAGGAACAGATACGCAGTATTTT.

This clone was seen only once. This chain connects TRBV30 to TRBJ1-1, with D possibly being TRBD1 (6 bases). With 5 bases removed from V and 0 bases from J, the gap between germline ends came to 13 bases. This CDR3 has 14 amino acids. Germline CDR1 GTSNPN, CDR2 SVGIG (reference sequence). The CDR3, as DNA: TGTGCCTGGCCCCCAAGGGGGATGAACACTGAAGCTTTCTTT. Its translation is CAWPPRGMNTEAFF.

About this clone itself: The junction departs from germline at one end; a sequencing error may be responsible. The chain joins TRBV7-7 to TRBJ2-1, with D maybe TRBD2 (5 bases). This CDR3 spans 16 amino acids. Germline V gives CDR1 SSHAT, CDR2 FNYEAQ (reference sequence). CDR3 residues: CASSPMTGSSYNEQFF. CDR3 coding DNA: TGTGCTAGCAGCCCAATGACTGGGAGCTCCTACAATGAGCAGTTCTTC.

The genes are TRBV5-6 and TRBJ1-5, with a possible D match to TRBD1 (5 bases). Germline V lookup: CDR1 SGHDT, CDR2 YYEEEE. V was trimmed by 1 base and J by 4 bases, leaving 12 bases between them. The CDR3 has 15 residues. The CDR3 DNA reads TGTGCCAGCAGCTTGAGGGGCGGTGGGAATCAGCCCCAGCATTTT. Its translation is CASSLRGGGNQPQHF.

V is TRBV30 and J is TRBJ2-7, with 9 positions matching TRBD1. Trimming cost V 6 bases and J 6 bases; bases outside gene matches: 3. CDR1 is GTSNPN, CDR2 SVGIG, per germline (reference sequence). This CDR3 spans 11 amino acids. The CDR3 nucleotides read TGTGCCTGTCGACAGGGGGGCGAGCAGTACTTC. Protein: CACRQGGEQYF.

This clone came up a few times. This chain joins TRBV5-1 and TRBJ1-1; no clear D. V lost 4 bases and J 4 bases, leaving 11 bases between the germline ends. Looked up from germline, CDR1 is SGHRS and CDR2 is YFSETQ. CDR3 length equals 13 residues. The DNA for the CDR3 is TGCGCCAGCAGCCCCTTTACCGTCACTGAAGCTTTCTTT. Amino acid sequence: CASSPFTVTEAFF.

This rearrangement joins TRBV27 to TRBJ2-3, with a weak D call TRBD2 (7 bases). The V and J ends lost 6 bases and 6 bases respectively, with 25 bases between them. CDR1 and CDR2 (germline): MNHEY, SMNVEV (reference sequence). The CDR3 has 17 residues. CDR3 sequence (DNA): TGTGCCAGCAGAAAACTAGCAGGGAGGGGGATGGGCGATACGCAGTATTTT. It specifies CASRKLAGRGMGDTQYF.

The gene calls are TRBV5-1 and TRBJ2-1; 14 bases are shared with TRBD2. V shed 5 bases and J 2 bases; nucleotides not matched to a gene: 6. Germline-derived CDR1 and CDR2 are SGHRS and YFSETQ. The CDR3 spans 17 residues. This chain's CDR3 is CASRDLGLAGAYNEQFF. Here the CDR3 DNA reads TGCGCCAGCAGGGACCTGGGACTAGCGGGGGCCTACAATGAGCAGTTCTTC.

J is TRBJ2-1 and V is TRBV27; 11 bases agree with TRBD2. V lost 5 bases, J lost 0 bases, and 6 bases stayed unmatched. CDR1 is MNHEY, CDR2 SMNVEV, per germline (reference sequence). This CDR3 is built from 17 residues. This chain's CDR3 is CASSRRLAGSSYNEQFF. CDR3 bases: TGTGCCAGCAGTCGTCGACTAGCGGGAAGCTCCTACAATGAGCAGTTCTTC.

The chain uses TRBV5-1 and TRBJ2-3, with TRBD2 identical over 8 bases. V lost 4 bases, J lost 4 bases, and 14 bases stayed unmatched. The CDR3 has 17 amino acids. The germline CDR1 and CDR2 sequences are SGHRS and YFSETQ. CDR3 nucleotides: TGCGCCAGCAGCCCAGAGCGAGCGGGAGTCTCCCCAGATACGCAGTATTTT. Protein: CASSPERAGVSPDTQYF.

This clone showed up just once. The chain combines TRBV5-5 with TRBJ1-3; 8 positions match TRBD1. The CDR3 extends over 17 amino acids. The J segment lost 0 bases and the V segment lost 1 base, leaving 6 bases of the junction unmatched. Germline V gene lookup returns CDR1 SGHKS and CDR2 YYEKEE (reference sequence). The CDR3 loop is CASSLIPGGTSGNTIYF. For the CDR3, the DNA is TGTGCCAGCAGCTTGATTCCAGGGGGCACCTCTGGAAACACCATATATTTT.